This T cell receptor (beta chain) emerged from a study of neurological immune-mediated disorders. Whole-study context: The study included about 35 multiple sclerosis patients, 31 relapsing-remitting and 3 secondary progressive.

In germline, CDR1 is SGHTA, CDR2 FQGNSA. The CDR3 has 18 amino acids. The ends lost 2 bases at V and 7 bases at J; junction bases unmatched: 17. Comments on this clonotype: Antigen: not known.

The authors made cDNA by 5'RACE with 10-nucleotide random UMIs. TCRdb reanalysed the 5' RACE reads using MiXCR and keeps one entry per CDR3 protein. The repertoire holds about 35,000 distinct CDR3 sequences, with 3% to 4% as singletons. General study points: Association with the multiple sclerosis repertoire cluster was not found for any clinical or MRI feature. One related-CDR3 cluster, which may be a signature, held the repertoires of 18 of 34 multiple sclerosis patients after phylogenetic grouping.

The chain recombines TRBV7-2 with TRBJ2-1; TRBD2 matches at 7 bases. The sequenced sample consisted of PBMCs. The TCR sequence derives from a young man with multiple sclerosis. For the CDR3, the DNA is TGTGCCAGCAGCTTATCCACCCCTAGCGGAACCATTAATAATGAGCAGTTCTTC. Translated: CASSLSTPSGTINNEQFF.